This TCR beta chain was sequenced during a study of T cell repertoires in cytomegalovirus infection. Trimming took 3 bases from V and 3 from J, leaving 9 bases between them. The CDR3 is made up of 13 amino acids. TCRdb reanalysed the reads using MiXCR and keeps one entry per CDR3 protein. The sample holds about 600,000 distinct CDR3 sequences, around 24% seen once. This clonotype was seen at least ten times. This chain joins TRBV12-3 or TRBV12-4 and TRBJ2-7, with D uncertain. The origin of this receptor is a human donor in good health (CMV status not recorded). Some clones in this sample may be carry-over from other donors' samples. Sequencing used CD8+ T cells from PBMCs. CDR3 nucleotides: TGTGCCAGCAGTTTGGCCAGAGGCTACGAGCAGTACGTC. Its translation: CASSLARGYEQYV.